This section outlines one TCR beta chain sequence together with its context. The data stem from a study of blood T cell repertoires in COVID-19. Whole-study context: PBMCs, B-cell-depleted T cells, or T cells provided the cDNA or gDNA that made up the material.

Measured with immunoSEQ multiplex PCR; TCRdb has only the in-frame clones, and not every one. Of hundreds of thousands of clones in the sample, 70% to 90% are singletons; the top ten hold 2.5% to 3.5%. Germline V gives CDR1 SGHVS, CDR2 FNYEAQ. The CDR3 is 17 amino acids. The ends lost 6 bases at V and 2 bases at J; junction bases unmatched: 12. Sequencing input: peripheral blood. This TCR was sampled from a human donor in a cohort sampled during active COVID-19. V and J are TRBV7-6 and TRBJ2-2; TRBD2 matches 7 bases. CDR3 in DNA: TGTGCCAGCAGATTGCGGGGGATAGCGGATAACACCGGGGAGCTGTTTTTT. It translates to CASRLRGIADNTGELFF.